These 17 T cell receptor beta chains were sequenced from one sample in a study of T cells after posttransplantation cyclophosphamide (dated by TCRdb to 2016 to 2017). Receptors were amplified or captured by the immunoSEQ multiplex PCR assay. TCRdb carries this immuneACCESS record with in-frame sequences only. Its versions omit some clonotypes, under half of them owing to an unresolved V gene in the studies checked, with the rest unexplained. A total of 15,000 or so clones appear in this sample, roughly 81% of them only once. Roughly 29% of the sample is taken by the ten largest. The treatment or condition label, read with the paper, signifies: high-dose cyclophosphamide on days +3 and +4 as single-agent GVHD prophylaxis. Patients in the PTCy group got busulfan and fludarabine conditioning, a marrow graft from a related or unrelated donor, and cyclophosphamide on days +3 and +4. The specimen was CD8+ T cells sorted from PBMCs, collected just over 1,900 days after a stem cell transplant with posttransplant cyclophosphamide. The receptors come from a female patient aged 40-50 years who received an allogeneic stem cell transplant from a related donor, was CMV-positive, and had no GVHD. It is possible that, after a transplant, some T cells come from the graft donor.

The chain recombines TRBV27 with TRBJ1-2; 10 bases line up with TRBD1. The germline CDR1 and CDR2 sequences are MNHEY and SMNVEV (reference sequence). The CDR3 is 13 residues long. The V and J ends lost 4 bases and 7 bases, in that order; junction bases with no gene match: 3. In DNA form, the CDR3 reads TGTGCCAGCAGTTACGACAGGGGGCTTGGCTACACCTTC. Protein sequence: CASSYDRGLGYTF.

The chain has TRBV4-2 and TRBJ2-7, with 11 bases that match TRBD2. V was clipped by 3 bases and J by 4 bases; unmatched bases: 8. This CDR3 is 16 amino acids long. Germline CDR1 and CDR2: LGHNA and YNFKEQ. In DNA form, the CDR3 reads TGTGCCAGCAGCCAGACCCCCGGGACTAGCGGTTACGAGCAGTACTTC. Encoded protein: CASSQTPGTSGYEQYF.

V is TRBV2 and J is TRBJ2-1, with D possibly matching TRBD1 (5 bases). The CDR3 contains 17 residues. Trimming removed 7 bases from V and 2 bases from J, with 21 bases in between. Germline assignment: CDR1 SNHLY and CDR2 FYNNEI. CDR3 DNA: TGTGCCAGCACCCCAGAACCAGGGCCAAGCACCTACAATGAGCAGTTCTTC. As protein: CASTPEPGPSTYNEQFF.

This chain uses TRBV5-1 with TRBJ1-1; unclear D gene. The CDR3 sequence is 13 residues long. V was clipped by 4 bases and J by 4 bases, with 11 bases between them. Germline V lookup: CDR1 SGHRS, CDR2 YFSETQ. The CDR3: CASSGPSGTEAFF. DNA for the CDR3: TGCGCCAGCAGCGGTCCCTCGGGCACTGAAGCTTTCTTT.

The chain employs TRBV7-9 and TRBJ2-1, with 9 bases aligning to TRBD1. The CDR3 covers 17 residues. The trim removed 4 bases at V and 5 bases at J, leaving 12 bases unmatched. Germline V gene sequence: CDR1 SEHNR, CDR2 FQNEAQ (reference sequence). CDR3 amino acids: CASSSLPGTGRDNEQFF. CDR3 nucleotide sequence: TGTGCCAGCAGCTCGCTCCCCGGGACAGGGAGGGACAATGAGCAGTTCTTC.

The chain links TRBV11-3 to TRBJ2-3; 9 bases align to TRBD2. The germline V gene encodes CDR1 SGHNT and CDR2 YENEEA. The CDR3 covers 16 residues. V shed 1 base, J shed 4 bases, and the junction held 6 bases outside the gene matches. CDR3 coding DNA: TGTGCCAGCAGCTTAGGCGTCAAGCGGGGGGCAGATACGCAGTATTTT. This translates into CASSLGVKRGADTQYF. Looking up the rest from reference TRBV11-3 and TRBJ2-3 gives the full variable domain: EAGVVQSPRYKIIEKKQPVAFWCNPISGHNTLYWYLQNLGQGPELLIRYENEEAVDDSQLPKDRFSAERLKGVDSTLKIQPAELGDSAVYLCASSLGVKRGADTQYFGPGTRLTVL.

In nucleotides, the CDR3 is TGTGCCAGCAGGACACCGAACACCGGGGAGCTGTTTTTT. It specifies CASRTPNTGELFF. The rearrangement uses TRBV27 and TRBJ2-2; D not certain. CDR3 length: 13 residues. Germline assignment: CDR1 MNHEY and CDR2 SMNVEV (reference sequence). Trimming removed 6 bases at V and 0 bases at J, with 5 bases between.

In nucleotides, the CDR3 is TGTGCCAGCAGCCCGGGCGGGACAGCCAACTATGGCTACACCTTC. Encoded protein: CASSPGGTANYGYTF. This rearrangement joins TRBV9 to TRBJ1-2, with TRBD1 matching 7 bases. Germline values: CDR1 SGDLS, CDR2 YYNGEE. With 4 bases clipped from V and 2 bases from J, the junction kept 8 bases outside the gene matches. CDR3 length equals 15 residues.

This chain links TRBV9 with TRBJ2-3; perhaps TRBD2 as D (5 bases). The CDR3 extends over 14 amino acids. The germline V gene has CDR1 SGDLS and CDR2 YYNGEE. The V gene lost 3 bases and the J gene lost 5 bases, with 13 bases spanning the gap. In DNA form, the CDR3 reads TGTGCCAGCAGCGGAGGACTCAACAGAGATACGCAGTATTTT. Translating it yields CASSGGLNRDTQYF.

The chain carries TRBV7-8 and TRBJ1-6; the D is unclear. CDR1 is SGHVS, CDR2 FQNEAQ, per germline. The CDR3 loop spans 15 amino acids. V was pared by 1 base and J by 5 bases, with 9 bases between. CDR3 loop: CASSLVAENNSPLHF. CDR3 DNA sequence: TGTGCCAGCAGCTTAGTAGCAGAGAATAATTCACCCCTCCACTTT.

The gene calls are TRBV7-9 and TRBJ1-1, with 7 bases aligning to TRBD1. Germline V gene sequence: CDR1 SEHNR, CDR2 FQNEAQ (reference sequence). The length of the CDR3 is 15 residues. J lost 0 bases, V lost 6 bases, and 7 bases had no gene match. The CDR3: CASSTGQEMNTEAFF. DNA of the CDR3: TGTGCCAGCAGTACCGGACAGGAGATGAACACTGAAGCTTTCTTT.

This chain connects TRBV7-8 to TRBJ2-1; no clear D gene. The CDR3 spans 14 residues. The V and J ends lost 1 base and 8 bases respectively, with 12 bases between them. CDR1 SGHVS and CDR2 FQNEAQ come from the germline V gene. As DNA, the CDR3 is TGTGCCAGCAGCTTAGACGGTCAGAGCGATGAGCAGTTCTTC. This gives the protein CASSLDGQSDEQFF. Drawing the rest from reference TRBV7-8 and TRBJ2-1, the complete variable domain is GAGVSQSPRYKVAKRGQDVALRCDPISGHVSLFWYQQALGQGPEFLTYFQNEAQLDKSGLPSDRFFAERPEGSVSTLKIQRTQQEDSAVYLCASSLDGQSDEQFFGPGTRLTVL.

The chain joins TRBV5-1 to TRBJ2-7, with a tentative D call TRBD2 (6 bases). Germline V lookup: CDR1 SGHRS, CDR2 YFSETQ. This CDR3 is 13 amino acids long. Trimming removed 2 bases at V and 7 bases at J, with 13 bases between. The CDR3 loop is CASSFPEGLEQYF. Written as DNA, the CDR3 is TGCGCCAGCAGCTTCCCGGAGGGGCTTGAGCAGTACTTC.

V gene TRBV18 combines with J gene TRBJ2-1, with TRBD1 matching over 12 bases. Losses at the gene ends were 6 bases for V and 3 bases for J; bases not matched to a gene: 9. This CDR3 region has 17 residues. The germline V gene encodes CDR1 KGHSH and CDR2 LQKENI. CDR3 in DNA: TGTGCCAGCTCGCCCGGGGGACAGGGGGCAATCTACAATGAGCAGTTCTTC. Amino acids: CASSPGGQGAIYNEQFF.

This clone was seen a handful of times. J is TRBJ2-2 and V is TRBV5-4; 11 bases agree with TRBD2. This CDR3 region has 17 residues. V was pared by 3 bases and J by 7 bases, with 11 bases of the junction left unmatched. CDR1 and CDR2 from the germline V gene are SGHNT and YYREEE (reference sequence). The CDR3 coding sequence is TGTGCCAGCAGCTCCGCTATAGCGGGGGGGCTGAGCGGGGAGCTGTTTTTT. Translating gives CASSSAIAGGLSGELFF.

J is TRBJ2-3 and V is TRBV11-2; weak D call: TRBD2 (6 bases). The V and J ends lost 7 bases and 5 bases respectively, with 19 bases between them. This CDR3 contains 15 residues. Germline-derived CDR1 and CDR2 are SGHAT and FQNNGV. CDR3 sequence (DNA): TGTGCCAGCACCCCTGCGGGGAGTTTAGAAGATACGCAGTATTTT. Its translation: CASTPAGSLEDTQYF.

This clone occurred once. This chain's CDR3 is CASSLAGGNGGDTQYF. The CDR3 DNA reads TGCGCCAGCAGCTTGGCCGGGGGGAACGGGGGAGATACGCAGTATTTT. This chain connects TRBV5-1 to TRBJ2-3, with 7 bases that match TRBD2. Germline V gene lookup returns CDR1 SGHRS and CDR2 YFSETQ. V lost 0 bases and J lost 5; bases outside the gene matches: 9. The CDR3 is made up of 16 amino acids.